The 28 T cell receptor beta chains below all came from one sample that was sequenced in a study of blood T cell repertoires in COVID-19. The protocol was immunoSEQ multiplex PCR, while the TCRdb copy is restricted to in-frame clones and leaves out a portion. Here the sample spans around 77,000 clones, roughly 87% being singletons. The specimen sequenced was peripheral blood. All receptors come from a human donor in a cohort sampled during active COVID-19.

CDR3 loop: CASSPPKQGVNYGYTF. Here the CDR3 DNA reads TGTGCCAGCTCACCACCAAAACAGGGTGTTAACTATGGCTACACCTTC. This sequence joins TRBV18 and TRBJ1-2, with D possibly matching TRBD1 (6 bases). Trimming stripped 0 bases from V and 1 base from J, with 12 bases between. The CDR3 runs to 16 residues. CDR1 and CDR2 from the germline V gene are KGHSH and LQKENI.

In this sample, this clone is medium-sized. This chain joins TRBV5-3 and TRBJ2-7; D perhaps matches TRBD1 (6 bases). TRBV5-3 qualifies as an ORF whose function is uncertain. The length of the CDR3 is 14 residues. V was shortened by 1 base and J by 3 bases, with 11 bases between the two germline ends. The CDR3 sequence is CARSLRGRGYEQYF. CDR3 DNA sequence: TGTGCCAGAAGCTTGCGGGGCAGGGGCTACGAGCAGTACTTC.

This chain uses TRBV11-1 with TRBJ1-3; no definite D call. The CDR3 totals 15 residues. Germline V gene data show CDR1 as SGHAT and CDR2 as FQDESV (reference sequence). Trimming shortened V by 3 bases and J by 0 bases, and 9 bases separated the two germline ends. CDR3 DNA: TGTGCCAGCAGCTTGGCAGACTTCTCTGGAAACACCATATATTTT. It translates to CASSLADFSGNTIYF.

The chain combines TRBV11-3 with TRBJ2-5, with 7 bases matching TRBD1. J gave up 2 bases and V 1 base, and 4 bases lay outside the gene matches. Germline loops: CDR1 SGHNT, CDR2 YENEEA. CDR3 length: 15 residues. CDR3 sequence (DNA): TGTGCCAGCAGCTTAGGGCAGGGGGAGCAAGAGACCCAGTACTTC. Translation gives CASSLGQGEQETQYF.

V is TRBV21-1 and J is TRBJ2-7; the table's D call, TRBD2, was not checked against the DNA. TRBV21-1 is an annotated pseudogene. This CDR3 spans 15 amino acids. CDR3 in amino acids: CASTSLGLLLYEQYF. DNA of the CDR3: TGTGCCAGCACAAGTCTGGGACTATTGCTCTACGAGCAGTACTTC.

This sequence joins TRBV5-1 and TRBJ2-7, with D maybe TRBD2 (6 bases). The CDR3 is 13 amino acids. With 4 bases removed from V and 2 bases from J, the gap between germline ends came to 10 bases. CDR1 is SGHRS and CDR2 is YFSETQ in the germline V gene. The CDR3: CASSAGRTYEQYF. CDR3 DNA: TGCGCCAGCAGCGCAGGGAGGACCTACGAGCAGTACTTC.

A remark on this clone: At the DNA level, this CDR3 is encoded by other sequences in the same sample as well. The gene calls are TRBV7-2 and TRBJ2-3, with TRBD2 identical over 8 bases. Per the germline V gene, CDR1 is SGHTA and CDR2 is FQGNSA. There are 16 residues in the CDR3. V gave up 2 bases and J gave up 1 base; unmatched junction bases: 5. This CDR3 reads CASSLLGGVGTDTQYF. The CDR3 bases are TGTGCCAGCAGCTTACTCGGGGGGGTAGGCACAGATACGCAGTATTTT. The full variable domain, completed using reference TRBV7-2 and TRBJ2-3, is GAGVSQSPSNKVTEKGKDVELRCDPISGHTALYWYRQSLGQGLEFLIYFQGNSAPDKSGLPSDRFSAERTGGSVSTLTIQRTQQEDSAVYLCASSLLGGVGTDTQYFGPGTRLTVL.

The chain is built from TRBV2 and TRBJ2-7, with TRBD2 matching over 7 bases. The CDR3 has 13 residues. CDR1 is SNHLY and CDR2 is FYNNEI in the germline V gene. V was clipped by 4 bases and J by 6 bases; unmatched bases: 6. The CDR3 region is CASSVGPGGEQYF. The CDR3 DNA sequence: TGTGCCAGCAGTGTGGGACCGGGGGGCGAGCAGTACTTC.

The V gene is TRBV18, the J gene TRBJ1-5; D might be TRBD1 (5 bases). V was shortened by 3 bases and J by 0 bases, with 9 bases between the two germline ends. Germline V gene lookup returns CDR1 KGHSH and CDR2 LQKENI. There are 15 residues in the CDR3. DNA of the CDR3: TGTGCCAGCTCACCCAGGGCTAATAGCAATCAGCCCCAGCATTTT. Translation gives CASSPRANSNQPQHF.

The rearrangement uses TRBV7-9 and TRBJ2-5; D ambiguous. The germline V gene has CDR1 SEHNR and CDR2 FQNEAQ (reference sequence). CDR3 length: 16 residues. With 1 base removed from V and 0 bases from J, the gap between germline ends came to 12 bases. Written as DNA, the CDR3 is TGTGCCAGCAGCTTAGTGGCAGGAAAGTACCAAGAGACCCAGTACTTC. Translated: CASSLVAGKYQETQYF.

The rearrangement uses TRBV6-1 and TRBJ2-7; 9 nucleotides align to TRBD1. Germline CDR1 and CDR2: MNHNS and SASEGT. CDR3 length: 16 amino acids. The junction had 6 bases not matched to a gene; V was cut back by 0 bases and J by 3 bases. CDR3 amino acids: CASSEAGTGRYYEQYF. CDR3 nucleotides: TGTGCCAGCAGTGAAGCGGGGACAGGGAGATACTACGAGCAGTACTTC.

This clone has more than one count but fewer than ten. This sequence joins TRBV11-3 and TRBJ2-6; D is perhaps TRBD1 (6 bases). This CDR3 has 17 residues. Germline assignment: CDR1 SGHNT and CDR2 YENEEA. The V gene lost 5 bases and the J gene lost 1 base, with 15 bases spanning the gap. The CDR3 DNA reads TGTGCCAGCAGCCTAGGGGACACAGGGTCTGGGGCCAACGTCCTGACTTTC. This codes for CASSLGDTGSGANVLTF.

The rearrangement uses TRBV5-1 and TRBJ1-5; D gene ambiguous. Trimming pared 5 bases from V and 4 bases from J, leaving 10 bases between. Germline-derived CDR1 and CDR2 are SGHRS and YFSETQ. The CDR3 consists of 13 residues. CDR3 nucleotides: TGCGCCAGCAGAATAGAGCAAAATCAGCCCCAGCATTTT. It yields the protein CASRIEQNQPQHF.

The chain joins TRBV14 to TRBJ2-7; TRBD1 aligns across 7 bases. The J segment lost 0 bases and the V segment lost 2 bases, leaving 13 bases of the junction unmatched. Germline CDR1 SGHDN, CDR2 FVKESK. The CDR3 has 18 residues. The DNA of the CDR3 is TGTGCCAGCAGCCAACATCACGGCACTACAGGGGTCTCCTACGAGCAGTACTTC. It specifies CASSQHHGTTGVSYEQYF.

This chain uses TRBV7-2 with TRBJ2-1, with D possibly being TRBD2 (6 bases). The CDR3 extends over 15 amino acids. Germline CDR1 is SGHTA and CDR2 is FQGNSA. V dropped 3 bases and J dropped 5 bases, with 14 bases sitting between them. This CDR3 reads CASSLAGTVNNEQFF. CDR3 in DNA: TGTGCCAGCAGCTTGGCCGGGACTGTGAACAATGAGCAGTTCTTC.

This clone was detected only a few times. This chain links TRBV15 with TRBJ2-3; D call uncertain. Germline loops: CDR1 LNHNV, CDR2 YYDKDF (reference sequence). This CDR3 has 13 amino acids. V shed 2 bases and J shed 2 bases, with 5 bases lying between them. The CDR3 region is CATSRSYTDTQYF. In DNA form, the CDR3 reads TGTGCCACCAGCAGATCCTACACAGATACGCAGTATTTT.

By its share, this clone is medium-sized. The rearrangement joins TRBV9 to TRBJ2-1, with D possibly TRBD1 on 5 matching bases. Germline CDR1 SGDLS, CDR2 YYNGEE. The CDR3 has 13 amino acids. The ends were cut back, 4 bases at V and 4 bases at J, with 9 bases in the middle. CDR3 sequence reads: CASSTTGYNEQFF. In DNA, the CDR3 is TGTGCCAGCAGCACCACAGGATACAATGAGCAGTTCTTC.

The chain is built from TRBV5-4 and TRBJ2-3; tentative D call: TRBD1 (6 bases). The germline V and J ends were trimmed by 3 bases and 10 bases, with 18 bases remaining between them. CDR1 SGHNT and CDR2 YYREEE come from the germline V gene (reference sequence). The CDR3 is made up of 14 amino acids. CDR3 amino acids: CASSSQGRPVAQYF. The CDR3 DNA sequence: TGTGCCAGCAGCTCGCAGGGGCGCCCGGTGGCGCAGTATTTT.

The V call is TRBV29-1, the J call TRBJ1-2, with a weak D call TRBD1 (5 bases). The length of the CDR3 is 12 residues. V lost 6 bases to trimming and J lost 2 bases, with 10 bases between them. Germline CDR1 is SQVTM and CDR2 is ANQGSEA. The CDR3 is CSVERGNYGYTF. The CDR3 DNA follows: TGCAGCGTAGAGCGGGGGAACTATGGCTACACCTTC.

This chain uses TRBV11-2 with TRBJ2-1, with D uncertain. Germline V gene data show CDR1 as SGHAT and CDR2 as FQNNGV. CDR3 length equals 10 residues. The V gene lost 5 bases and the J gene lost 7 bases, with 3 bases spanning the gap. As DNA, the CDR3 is TGTGCCAGCAGCCGGAATGAGCAGTTCTTC. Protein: CASSRNEQFF.

The CDR3 loop reads CASSRRGTGDEQYF. The CDR3 DNA is TGTGCCAGCAGCCGTCGGGGGACGGGGGACGAGCAGTACTTC. The chain uses TRBV7-2 and TRBJ2-7, with D possibly being TRBD2 (6 bases). The V end lost 5 bases, the J end lost 5 bases, and 16 bases lay between the germline ends. CDR3 length equals 14 residues. Germline assignment: CDR1 SGHTA and CDR2 FQGNSA. The variable domain in full, with the rest retrieved from reference TRBV7-2 and TRBJ2-7, is GAGVSQSPSNKVTEKGKDVELRCDPISGHTALYWYRQSLGQGLEFLIYFQGNSAPDKSGLPSDRFSAERTGGSVSTLTIQRTQQEDSAVYLCASSRRGTGDEQYFGPGTRLTVT.

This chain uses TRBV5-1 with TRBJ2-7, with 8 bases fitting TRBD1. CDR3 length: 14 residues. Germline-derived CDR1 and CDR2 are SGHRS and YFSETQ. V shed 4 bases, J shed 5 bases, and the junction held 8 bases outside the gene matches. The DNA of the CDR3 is TGCGCCAGCAGCACGGACAGGGTTTTCAACGAGCAGTACTTC. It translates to CASSTDRVFNEQYF. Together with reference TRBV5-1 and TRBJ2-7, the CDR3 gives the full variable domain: KAGVTQTPRYLIKTRGQQVTLSCSPISGHRSVSWYQQTPGQGLQFLFEYFSETQRNKGNFPGRFSGRQFSNSRSEMNVSTLELGDSALYLCASSTDRVFNEQYFGPGTRLTVT.

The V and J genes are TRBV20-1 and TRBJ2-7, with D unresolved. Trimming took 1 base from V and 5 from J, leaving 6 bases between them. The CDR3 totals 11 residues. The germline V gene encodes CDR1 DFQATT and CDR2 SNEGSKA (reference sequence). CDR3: CSARGGHEQYF. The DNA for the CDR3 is TGCAGTGCTAGAGGCGGCCACGAGCAGTACTTC.

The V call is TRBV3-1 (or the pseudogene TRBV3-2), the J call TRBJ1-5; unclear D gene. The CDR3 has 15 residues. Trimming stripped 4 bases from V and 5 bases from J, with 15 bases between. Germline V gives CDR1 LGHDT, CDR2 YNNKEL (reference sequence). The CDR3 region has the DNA TGTGCCAGCAGCCCGATCCCCAGTTTGGATCAGCCCCAGCATTTT. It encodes CASSPIPSLDQPQHF.

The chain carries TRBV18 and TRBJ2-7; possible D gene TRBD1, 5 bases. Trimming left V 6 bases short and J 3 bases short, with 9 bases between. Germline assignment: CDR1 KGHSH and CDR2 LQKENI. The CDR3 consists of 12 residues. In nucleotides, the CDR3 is TGTGCCAGCTCTCTGACAGTCTACGAGCAGTACTTC. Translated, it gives CASSLTVYEQYF.

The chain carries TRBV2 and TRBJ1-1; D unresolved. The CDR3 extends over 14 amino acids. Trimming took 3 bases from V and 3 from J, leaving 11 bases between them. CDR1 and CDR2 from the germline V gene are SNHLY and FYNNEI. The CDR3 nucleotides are TGTGCCAGCAGTGACCCCCTTATTGACACTGAAGCTTTCTTT. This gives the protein CASSDPLIDTEAFF.

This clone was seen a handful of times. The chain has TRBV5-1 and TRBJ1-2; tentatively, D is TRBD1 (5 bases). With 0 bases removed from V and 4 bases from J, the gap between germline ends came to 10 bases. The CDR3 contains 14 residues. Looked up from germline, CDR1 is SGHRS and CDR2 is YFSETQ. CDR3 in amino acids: CASSLGQPAYGYTF. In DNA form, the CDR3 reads TGCGCCAGCAGCTTGGGACAGCCTGCCTATGGCTACACCTTC.

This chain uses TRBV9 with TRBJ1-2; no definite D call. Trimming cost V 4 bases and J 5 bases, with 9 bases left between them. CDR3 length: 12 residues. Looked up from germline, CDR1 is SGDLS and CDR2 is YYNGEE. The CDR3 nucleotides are TGTGCCAGCAGCCCCGACATTTATGGCTACACCTTC. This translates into CASSPDIYGYTF. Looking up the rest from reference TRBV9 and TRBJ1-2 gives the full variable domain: DSGVTQTPKHLITATGQRVTLRCSPRSGDLSVYWYQQSLDQGLQFLIQYYNGEERAKGNILERFSAQQFPDLHSELNLSSLELGDSALYFCASSPDIYGYTFGSGTRLTVV.